This section outlines one TCR beta chain sequence together with its context. These data originate in a study of blood T cell repertoires in COVID-19. Turning to the study itself: Two consecutive negative NP/OP PCR tests, clearance, or resolved symptoms defined Cohort 3 recovery. Some COVID-19 samples were acute and others convalescent; all came from the United States, Italy and Spain.

V dropped 2 bases and J dropped 4 bases, with 11 bases sitting between them. CDR1 and CDR2 (germline): SNHLY, FYNNEI. The CDR3 has 14 amino acids. Generated by immunoSEQ multiplex PCR, the TCRdb table keeps only in-frame clones and is missing some. The sample records fewer than 200,000 clones, about 88% being singletons. All enrollees were about 18 to 89 years old and from about 24 US areas. Assignment of participants to cohorts was predicated upon participant-reported clinical history. The sample comprised PBMCs or T cells enriched from blood (not recorded which). V usage is TRBV2 and J usage is TRBJ1-1; D gene ambiguous. This receptor was taken from a woman between 35 and 50 years old in a cohort exposed to, infected with or recovered from COVID-19 (not recorded which). The CDR3 DNA reads as TGTGCCAGCAGTGAACCTAACTCGGTCACTGAAGCTTTCTTT. Protein product: CASSEPNSVTEAFF.